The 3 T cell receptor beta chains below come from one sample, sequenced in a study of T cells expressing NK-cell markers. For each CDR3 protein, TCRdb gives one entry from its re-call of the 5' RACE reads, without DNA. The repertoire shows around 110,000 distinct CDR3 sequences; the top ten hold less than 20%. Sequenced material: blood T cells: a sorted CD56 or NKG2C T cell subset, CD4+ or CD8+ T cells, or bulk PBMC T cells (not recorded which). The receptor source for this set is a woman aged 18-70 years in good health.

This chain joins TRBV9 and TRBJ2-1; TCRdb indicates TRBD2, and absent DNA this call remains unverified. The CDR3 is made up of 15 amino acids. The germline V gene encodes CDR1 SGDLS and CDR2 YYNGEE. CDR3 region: CASSPTGLAGNEQFF. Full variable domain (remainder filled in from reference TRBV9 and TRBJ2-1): DSGVTQTPKHLITATGQRVTLRCSPRSGDLSVYWYQQSLDQGLQFLIQYYNGEERAKGNILERFSAQQFPDLHSELNLSSLELGDSALYFCASSPTGLAGNEQFFGPGTRLTVL.

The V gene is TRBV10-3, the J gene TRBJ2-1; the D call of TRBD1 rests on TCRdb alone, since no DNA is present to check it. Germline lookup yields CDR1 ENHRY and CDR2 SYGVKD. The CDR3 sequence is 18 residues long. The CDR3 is CAISDVPGHFSSYNEQFF.

The CDR3 sequence: CASSFVGWDRVYEQYF. This rearrangement joins TRBV7-9 to TRBJ2-7; lacking DNA, the TRBD1 call made by TCRdb goes unchecked. The CDR3 spans 16 residues. Germline lookup yields CDR1 SEHNR and CDR2 FQNEAQ (reference sequence).